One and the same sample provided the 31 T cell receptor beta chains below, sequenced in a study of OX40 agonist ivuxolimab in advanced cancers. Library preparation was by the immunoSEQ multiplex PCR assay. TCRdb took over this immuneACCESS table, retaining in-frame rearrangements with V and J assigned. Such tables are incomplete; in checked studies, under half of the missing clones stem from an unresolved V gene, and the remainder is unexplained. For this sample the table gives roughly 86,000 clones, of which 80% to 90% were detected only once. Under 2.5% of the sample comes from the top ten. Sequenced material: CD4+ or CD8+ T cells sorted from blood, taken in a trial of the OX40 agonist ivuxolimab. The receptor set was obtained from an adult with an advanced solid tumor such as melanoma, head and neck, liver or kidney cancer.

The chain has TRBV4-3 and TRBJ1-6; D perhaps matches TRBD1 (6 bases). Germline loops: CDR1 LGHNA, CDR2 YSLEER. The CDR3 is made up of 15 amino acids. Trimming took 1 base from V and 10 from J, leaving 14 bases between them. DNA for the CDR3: TGCGCCAGCAGCCAAGTATCAGGGGCAGGATCACCCCTCCACTTT. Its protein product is CASSQVSGAGSPLHF.

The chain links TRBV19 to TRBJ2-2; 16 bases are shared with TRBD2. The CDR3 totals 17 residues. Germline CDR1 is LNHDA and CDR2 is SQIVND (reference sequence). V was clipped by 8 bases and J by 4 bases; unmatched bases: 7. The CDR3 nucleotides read TGTGCCAGTGGGGGACTAGCGGGAGGGAGGGGCACCGGGGAGCTGTTTTTT. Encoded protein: CASGGLAGGRGTGELFF.

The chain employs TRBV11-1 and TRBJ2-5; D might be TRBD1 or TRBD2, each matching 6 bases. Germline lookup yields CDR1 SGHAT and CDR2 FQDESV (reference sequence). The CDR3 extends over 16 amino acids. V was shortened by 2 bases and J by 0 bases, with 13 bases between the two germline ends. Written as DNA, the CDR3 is TGTGCCAGCAGCTTACCGGGGGCAGGGAACCAAGAGACCCAGTACTTC. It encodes CASSLPGAGNQETQYF.

In DNA, the CDR3 is TGTGCCAGCTCACGACAGGTCCAAGAGACCCAGTACTTC. Its protein product is CASSRQVQETQYF. The chain combines TRBV18 with TRBJ2-5, with D possibly being TRBD1 (6 bases). Trimming took 4 bases from V and 1 from J, leaving 7 bases between them. There are 13 residues in the CDR3. Germline V CDR1 and CDR2: KGHSH, LQKENI. Variable domain in full (rest from reference TRBV18 and TRBJ2-5): NAGVMQNPRHLVRRRGQEARLRCSPMKGHSHVYWYRQLPEEGLKFMVYLQKENIIDESGMPKERFSAEFPKEGPSILRIQQVVRGDSAAYFCASSRQVQETQYFGPGTRLLVL.

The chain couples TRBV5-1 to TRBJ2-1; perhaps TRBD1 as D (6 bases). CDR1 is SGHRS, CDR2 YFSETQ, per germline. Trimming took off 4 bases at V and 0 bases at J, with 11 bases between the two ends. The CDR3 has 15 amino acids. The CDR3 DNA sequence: TGCGCCAGCAGCCCACAGGGAAGCTCCTACAATGAGCAGTTCTTC. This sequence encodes CASSPQGSSYNEQFF.

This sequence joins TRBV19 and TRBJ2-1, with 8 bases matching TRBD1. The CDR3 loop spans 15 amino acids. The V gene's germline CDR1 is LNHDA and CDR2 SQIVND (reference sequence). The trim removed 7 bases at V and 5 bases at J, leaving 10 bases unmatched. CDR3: CASTFQRQGNNEQFF. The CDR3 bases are TGTGCCAGTACGTTTCAGAGACAGGGGAACAATGAGCAGTTCTTC.

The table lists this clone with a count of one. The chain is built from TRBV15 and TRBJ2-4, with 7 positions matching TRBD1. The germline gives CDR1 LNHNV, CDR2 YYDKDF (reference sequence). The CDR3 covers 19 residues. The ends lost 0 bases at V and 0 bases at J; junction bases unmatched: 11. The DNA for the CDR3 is TGTGCCACCAGCAGAGATTCGGGACAGCCAAGACTAGCCAAAAACATTCAGTACTTC. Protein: CATSRDSGQPRLAKNIQYF.

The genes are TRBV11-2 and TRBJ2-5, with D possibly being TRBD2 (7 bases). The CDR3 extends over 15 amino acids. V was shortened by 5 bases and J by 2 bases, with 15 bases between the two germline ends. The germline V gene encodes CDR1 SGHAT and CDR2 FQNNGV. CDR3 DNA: TGTGCCAGCAGCCAAGGGGGACTACCACAAGAGACCCAGTACTTC. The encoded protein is CASSQGGLPQETQYF.

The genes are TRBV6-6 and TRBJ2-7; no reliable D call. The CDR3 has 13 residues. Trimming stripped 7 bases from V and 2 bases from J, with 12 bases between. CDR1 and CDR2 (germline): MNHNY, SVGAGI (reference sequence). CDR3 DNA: TGTGCCAGCACTAGGAATTCTGCCTACGAGCAGTACTTC. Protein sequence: CASTRNSAYEQYF.

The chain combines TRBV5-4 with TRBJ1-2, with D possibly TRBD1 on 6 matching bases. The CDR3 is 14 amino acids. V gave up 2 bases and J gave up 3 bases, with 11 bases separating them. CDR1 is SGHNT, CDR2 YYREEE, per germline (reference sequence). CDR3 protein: CASSLGGTDYGYTF. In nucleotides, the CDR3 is TGTGCCAGCAGCTTAGGGGGGACGGACTATGGCTACACCTTC.

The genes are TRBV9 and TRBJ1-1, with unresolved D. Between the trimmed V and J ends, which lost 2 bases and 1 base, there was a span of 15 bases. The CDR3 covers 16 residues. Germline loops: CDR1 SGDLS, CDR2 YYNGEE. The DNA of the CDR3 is TGTGCCAGCAGCGTCGGAGACCCAGATGGGAACACTGAAGCTTTCTTT. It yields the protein CASSVGDPDGNTEAFF. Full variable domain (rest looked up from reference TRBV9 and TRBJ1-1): DSGVTQTPKHLITATGQRVTLRCSPRSGDLSVYWYQQSLDQGLQFLIQYYNGEERAKGNILERFSAQQFPDLHSELNLSSLELGDSALYFCASSVGDPDGNTEAFFGQGTRLTVV.

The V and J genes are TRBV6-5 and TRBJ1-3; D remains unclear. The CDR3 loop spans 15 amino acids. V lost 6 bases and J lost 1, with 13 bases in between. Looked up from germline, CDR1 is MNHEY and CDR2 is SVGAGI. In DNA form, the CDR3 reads TGTGCCAGCAGGGTAACCCGGGTGTCTGGAAACACCATATATTTT. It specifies CASRVTRVSGNTIYF.

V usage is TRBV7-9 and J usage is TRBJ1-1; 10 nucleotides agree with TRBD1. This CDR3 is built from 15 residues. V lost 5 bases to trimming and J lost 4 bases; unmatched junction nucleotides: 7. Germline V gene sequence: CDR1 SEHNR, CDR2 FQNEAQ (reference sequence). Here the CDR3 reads CASSARQGATTEAFF. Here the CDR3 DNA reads TGTGCCAGCAGCGCCCGACAGGGGGCGACCACTGAAGCTTTCTTT.

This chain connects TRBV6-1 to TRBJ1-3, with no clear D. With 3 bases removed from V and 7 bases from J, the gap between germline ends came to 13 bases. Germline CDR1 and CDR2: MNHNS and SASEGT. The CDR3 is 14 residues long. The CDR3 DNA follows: TGTGCCAGCAGTGACATAAGGGTGGGGAACACCATATATTTT. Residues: CASSDIRVGNTIYF.

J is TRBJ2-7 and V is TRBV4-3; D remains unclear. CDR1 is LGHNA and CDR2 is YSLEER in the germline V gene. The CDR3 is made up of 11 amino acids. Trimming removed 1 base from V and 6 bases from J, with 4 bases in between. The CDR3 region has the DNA TGCGCCAGCAGCCAAGGTCGCGAGCAGTACTTC. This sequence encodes CASSQGREQYF.

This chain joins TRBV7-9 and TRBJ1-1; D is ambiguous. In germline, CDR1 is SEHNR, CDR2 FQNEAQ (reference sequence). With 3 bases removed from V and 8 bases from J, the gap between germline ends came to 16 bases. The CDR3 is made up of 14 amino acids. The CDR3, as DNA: TGTGCCAGCAGCTTCGAAACGTCGGCCTCGGAAGCTTTCTTT. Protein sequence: CASSFETSASEAFF.

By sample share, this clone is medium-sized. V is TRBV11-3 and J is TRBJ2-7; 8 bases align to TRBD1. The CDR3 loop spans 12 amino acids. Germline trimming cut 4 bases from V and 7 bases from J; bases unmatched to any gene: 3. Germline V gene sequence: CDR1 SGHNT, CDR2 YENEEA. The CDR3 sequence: CASSSGDREQYF. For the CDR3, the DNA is TGTGCCAGCAGCTCAGGGGACAGGGAGCAGTACTTC.

The CDR3 protein is CASRWTGKGNTIYF. The CDR3, as DNA: TGTGCCAGCAGATGGACAGGGAAAGGAAACACCATATATTTT. V usage is TRBV28 and J usage is TRBJ1-3, with 8 nucleotides matching TRBD1. The CDR3 runs 14 residues. CDR1 and CDR2 (germline): MDHEN, SYDVKM. Losses at the gene ends were 6 bases for V and 4 bases for J; bases not matched to a gene: 5.

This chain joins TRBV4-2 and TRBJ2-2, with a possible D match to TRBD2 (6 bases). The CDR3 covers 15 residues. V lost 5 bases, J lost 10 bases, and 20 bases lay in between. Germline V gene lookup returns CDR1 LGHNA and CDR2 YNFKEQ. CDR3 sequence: CASSLAPGLKTELFF. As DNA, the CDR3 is TGTGCCAGCAGCTTAGCCCCGGGACTTAAAACGGAGCTGTTTTTT.

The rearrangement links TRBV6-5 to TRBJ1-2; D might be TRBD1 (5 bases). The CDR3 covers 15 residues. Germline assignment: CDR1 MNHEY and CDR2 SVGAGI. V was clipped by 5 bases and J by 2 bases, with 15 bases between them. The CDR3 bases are TGTGCCAGCAGTGGGGACGGCGTTCACAACTATGGCTACACCTTC. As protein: CASSGDGVHNYGYTF.

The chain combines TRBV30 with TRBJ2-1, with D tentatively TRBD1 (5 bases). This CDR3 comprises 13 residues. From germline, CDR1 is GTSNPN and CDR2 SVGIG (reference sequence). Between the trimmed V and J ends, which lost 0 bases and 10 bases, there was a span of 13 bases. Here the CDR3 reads CAWSVRADREQFF. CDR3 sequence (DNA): TGTGCCTGGAGTGTCAGGGCCGATCGGGAGCAGTTCTTC.

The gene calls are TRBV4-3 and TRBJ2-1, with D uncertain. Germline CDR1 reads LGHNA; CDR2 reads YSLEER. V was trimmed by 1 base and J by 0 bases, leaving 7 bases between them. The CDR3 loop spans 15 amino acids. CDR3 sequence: CASSQGSHSYNEQFF. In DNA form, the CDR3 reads TGCGCCAGCAGCCAAGGTAGCCACTCCTACAATGAGCAGTTCTTC.

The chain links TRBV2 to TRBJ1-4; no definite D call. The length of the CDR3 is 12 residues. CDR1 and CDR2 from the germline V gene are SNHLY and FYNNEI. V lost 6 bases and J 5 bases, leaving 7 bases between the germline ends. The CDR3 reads CASRRGNEKLFF. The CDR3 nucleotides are TGTGCCAGCAGGCGGGGAAATGAAAAACTGTTTTTT.

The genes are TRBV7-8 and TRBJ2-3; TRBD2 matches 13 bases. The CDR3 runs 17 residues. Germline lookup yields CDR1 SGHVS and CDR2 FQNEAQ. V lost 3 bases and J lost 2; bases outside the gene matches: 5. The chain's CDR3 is CASSFPGLAGDTDTQYF. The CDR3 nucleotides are TGTGCCAGCAGCTTCCCCGGACTAGCGGGAGACACAGATACGCAGTATTTT.

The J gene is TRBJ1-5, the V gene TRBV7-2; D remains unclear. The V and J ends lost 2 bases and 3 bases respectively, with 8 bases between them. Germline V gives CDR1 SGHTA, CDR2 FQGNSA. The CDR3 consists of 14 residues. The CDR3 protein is CASSLTGSNQPQHF. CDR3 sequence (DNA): TGTGCCAGCAGCTTAACCGGGTCCAATCAGCCCCAGCATTTT.

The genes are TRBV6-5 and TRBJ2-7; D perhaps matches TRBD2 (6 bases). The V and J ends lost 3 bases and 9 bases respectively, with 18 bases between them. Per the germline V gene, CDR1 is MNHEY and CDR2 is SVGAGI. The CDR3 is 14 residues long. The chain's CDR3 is CASSYLGREGLQYF. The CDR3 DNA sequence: TGTGCCAGCAGTTATTTAGGCCGCGAGGGACTGCAGTACTTC.

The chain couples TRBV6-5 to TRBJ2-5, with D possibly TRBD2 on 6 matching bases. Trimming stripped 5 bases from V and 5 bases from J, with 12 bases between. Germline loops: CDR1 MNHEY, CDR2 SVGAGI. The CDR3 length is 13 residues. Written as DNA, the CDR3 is TGTGCCAGCAGTCGGGACTCCGGGGAGACCCAGTACTTC. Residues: CASSRDSGETQYF.

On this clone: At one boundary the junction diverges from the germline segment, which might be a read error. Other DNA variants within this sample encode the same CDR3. Here the CDR3 DNA reads TGTGCCACCGGACAGGGGGACGGACGCACTGAGGCTTTCTTT. Translating gives CATGQGDGRTEAFF. The chain combines TRBV6-6 with TRBJ1-1; 10 bases match TRBD1. CDR1 and CDR2 from the germline V gene are MNHNY and SVGAGI (reference sequence). The CDR3 runs 14 residues.

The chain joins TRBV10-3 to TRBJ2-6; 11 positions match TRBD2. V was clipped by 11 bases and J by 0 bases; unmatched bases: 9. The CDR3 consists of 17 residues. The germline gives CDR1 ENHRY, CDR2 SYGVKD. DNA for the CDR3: TGTGCCGTGGGACTAGCGGATTCTAGCTCTGGGGCCAACGTCCTGACTTTC. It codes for CAVGLADSSSGANVLTF.

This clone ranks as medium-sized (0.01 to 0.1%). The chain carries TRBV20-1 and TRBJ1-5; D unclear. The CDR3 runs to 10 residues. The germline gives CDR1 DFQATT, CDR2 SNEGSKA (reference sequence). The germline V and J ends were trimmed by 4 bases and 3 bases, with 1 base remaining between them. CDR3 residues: CSANNQPQHF. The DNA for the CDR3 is TGCAGTGCTAACAATCAGCCCCAGCATTTT.

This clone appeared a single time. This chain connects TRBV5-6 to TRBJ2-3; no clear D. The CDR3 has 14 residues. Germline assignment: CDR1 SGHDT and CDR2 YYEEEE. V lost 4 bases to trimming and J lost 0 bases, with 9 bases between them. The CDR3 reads CASSRLGSTDTQYF. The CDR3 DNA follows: TGTGCCAGCAGCCGGCTGGGCAGCACAGATACGCAGTATTTT.